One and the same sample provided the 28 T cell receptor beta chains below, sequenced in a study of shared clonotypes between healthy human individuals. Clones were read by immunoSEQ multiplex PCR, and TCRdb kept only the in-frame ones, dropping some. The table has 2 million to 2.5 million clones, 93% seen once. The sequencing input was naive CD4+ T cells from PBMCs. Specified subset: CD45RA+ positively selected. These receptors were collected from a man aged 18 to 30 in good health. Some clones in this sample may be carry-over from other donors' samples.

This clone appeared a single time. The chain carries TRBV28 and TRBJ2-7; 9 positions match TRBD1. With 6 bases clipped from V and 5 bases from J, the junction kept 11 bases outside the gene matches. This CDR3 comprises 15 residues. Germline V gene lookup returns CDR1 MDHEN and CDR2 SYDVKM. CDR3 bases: TGTGCCAGCAGGGGTTGGGACAGGGCAACTCACGAGCAGTACTTC. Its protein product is CASRGWDRATHEQYF.

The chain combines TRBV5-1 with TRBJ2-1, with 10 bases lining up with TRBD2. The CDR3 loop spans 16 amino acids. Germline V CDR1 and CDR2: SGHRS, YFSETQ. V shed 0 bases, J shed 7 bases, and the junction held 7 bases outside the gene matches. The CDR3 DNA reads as TGCGCCAGCAGCTTGGTAGAACTAGCGGGAACGAATGAGCAGTTCTTC. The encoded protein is CASSLVELAGTNEQFF.

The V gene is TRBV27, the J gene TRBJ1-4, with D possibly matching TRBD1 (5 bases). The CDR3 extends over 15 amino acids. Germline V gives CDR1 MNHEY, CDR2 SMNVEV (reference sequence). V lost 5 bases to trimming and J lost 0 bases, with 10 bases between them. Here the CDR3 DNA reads TGTGCCAGCAGTAACCTGGGGGCAACTAATGAAAAACTGTTTTTT. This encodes CASSNLGATNEKLFF.

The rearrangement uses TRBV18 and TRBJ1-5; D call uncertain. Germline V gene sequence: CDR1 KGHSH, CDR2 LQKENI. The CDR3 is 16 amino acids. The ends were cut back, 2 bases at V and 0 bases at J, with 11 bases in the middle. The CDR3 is CASSPRLPDSNQPQHF. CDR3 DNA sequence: TGTGCCAGCTCACCAAGGTTGCCAGATAGCAATCAGCCCCAGCATTTT.

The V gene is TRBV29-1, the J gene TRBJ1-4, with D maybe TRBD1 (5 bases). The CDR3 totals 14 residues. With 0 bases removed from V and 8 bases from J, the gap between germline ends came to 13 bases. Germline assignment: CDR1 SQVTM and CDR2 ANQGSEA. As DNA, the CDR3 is TGCAGCGTTGAAGATCTTGGGACTCCGGAAAAACTGTTTTTT. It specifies CSVEDLGTPEKLFF.

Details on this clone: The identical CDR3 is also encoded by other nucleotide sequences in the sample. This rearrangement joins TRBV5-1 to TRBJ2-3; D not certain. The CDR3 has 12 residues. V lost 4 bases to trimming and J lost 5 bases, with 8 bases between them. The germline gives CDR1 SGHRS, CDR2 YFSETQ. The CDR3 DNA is TGCGCCAGCAGCCTTCCCGGAGATACGCAGTATTTT. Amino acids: CASSLPGDTQYF.

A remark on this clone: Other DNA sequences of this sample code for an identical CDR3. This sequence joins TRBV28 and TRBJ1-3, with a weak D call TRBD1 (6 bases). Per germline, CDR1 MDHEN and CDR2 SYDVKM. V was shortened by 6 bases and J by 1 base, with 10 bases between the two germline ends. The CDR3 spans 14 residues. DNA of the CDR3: TGTGCCAGCAGGGACAGTCTATCTGGAAACACCATATATTTT. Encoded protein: CASRDSLSGNTIYF.

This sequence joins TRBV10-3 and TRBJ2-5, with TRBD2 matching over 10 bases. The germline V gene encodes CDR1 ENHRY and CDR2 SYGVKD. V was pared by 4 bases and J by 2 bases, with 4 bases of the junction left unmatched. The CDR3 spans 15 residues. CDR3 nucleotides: TGTGCCATCAGTGGGACTAGCGGACTTCAAGAGACCCAGTACTTC. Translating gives CAISGTSGLQETQYF.

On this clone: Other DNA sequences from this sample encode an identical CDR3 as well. The CDR3 nucleotides are TGCGCCAGCAGCTTGCGATCGAACACCGGGGAGCTGTTTTTT. Protein: CASSLRSNTGELFF. This chain links TRBV5-1 with TRBJ2-2; D gene uncertain. V dropped 1 base and J dropped 0 bases, with 4 bases sitting between them. Germline V gene data show CDR1 as SGHRS and CDR2 as YFSETQ. The CDR3 contains 14 residues.

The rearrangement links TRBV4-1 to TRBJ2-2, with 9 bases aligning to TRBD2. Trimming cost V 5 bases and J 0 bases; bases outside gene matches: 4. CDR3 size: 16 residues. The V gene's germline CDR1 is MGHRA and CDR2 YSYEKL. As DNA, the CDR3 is TGCGCCAGCAGCAAGACTAGCGGTACGAACACCGGGGAGCTGTTTTTT. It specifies CASSKTSGTNTGELFF.

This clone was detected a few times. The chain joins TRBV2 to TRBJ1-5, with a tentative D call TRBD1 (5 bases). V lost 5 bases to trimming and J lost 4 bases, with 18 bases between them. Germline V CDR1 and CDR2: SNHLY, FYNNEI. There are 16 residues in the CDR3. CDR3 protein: CASSLTVAGGNQPQHF. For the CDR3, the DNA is TGTGCCAGCAGTTTGACAGTCGCCGGAGGGAATCAGCCCCAGCATTTT.

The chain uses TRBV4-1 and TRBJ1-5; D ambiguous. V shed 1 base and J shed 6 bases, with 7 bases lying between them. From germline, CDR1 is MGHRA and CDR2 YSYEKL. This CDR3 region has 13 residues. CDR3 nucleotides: TGCGCCAGCAGCCAAGGGTTTACTCAGCCCCAGCATTTT. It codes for CASSQGFTQPQHF.

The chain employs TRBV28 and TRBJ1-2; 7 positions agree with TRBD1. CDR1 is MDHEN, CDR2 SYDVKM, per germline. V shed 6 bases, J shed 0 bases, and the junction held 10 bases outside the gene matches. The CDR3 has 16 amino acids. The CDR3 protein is CASSVLTGEANYGYTF. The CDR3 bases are TGTGCCAGCAGCGTACTAACAGGGGAAGCTAACTATGGCTACACCTTC.

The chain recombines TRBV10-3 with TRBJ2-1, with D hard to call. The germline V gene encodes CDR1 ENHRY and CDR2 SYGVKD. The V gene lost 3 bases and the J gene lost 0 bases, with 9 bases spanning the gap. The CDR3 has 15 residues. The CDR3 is CAISDRSSSYNEQFF. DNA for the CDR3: TGTGCCATCAGTGACCGATCCAGCTCCTACAATGAGCAGTTCTTC.

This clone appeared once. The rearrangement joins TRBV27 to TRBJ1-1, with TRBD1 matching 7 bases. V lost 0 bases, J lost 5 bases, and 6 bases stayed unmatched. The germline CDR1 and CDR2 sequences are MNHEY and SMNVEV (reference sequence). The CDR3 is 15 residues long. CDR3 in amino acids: CASSLSRPGGTEAFF. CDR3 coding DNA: TGTGCCAGCAGTTTATCCCGGCCAGGGGGGACTGAAGCTTTCTTT.

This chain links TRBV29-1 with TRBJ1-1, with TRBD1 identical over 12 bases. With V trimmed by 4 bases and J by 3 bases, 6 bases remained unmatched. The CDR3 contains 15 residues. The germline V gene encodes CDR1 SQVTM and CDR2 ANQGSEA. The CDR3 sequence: CSVVGQGADYTEAFF. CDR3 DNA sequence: TGCAGCGTTGTGGGACAGGGGGCGGATTACACTGAAGCTTTCTTT.

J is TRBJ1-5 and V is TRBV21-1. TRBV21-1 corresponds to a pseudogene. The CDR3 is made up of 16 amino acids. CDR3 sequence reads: CASSTARTIGNQPQHF. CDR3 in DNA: TGTGCCAGCAGCACGGCAAGGACCATCGGGAATCAGCCCCAGCATTTT.

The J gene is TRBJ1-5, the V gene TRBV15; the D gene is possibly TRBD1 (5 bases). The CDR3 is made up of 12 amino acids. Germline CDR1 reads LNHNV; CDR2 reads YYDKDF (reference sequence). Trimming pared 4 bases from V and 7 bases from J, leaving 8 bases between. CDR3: CATSTEGQPQHF. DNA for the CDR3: TGTGCCACCAGCACGGAGGGGCAGCCCCAGCATTTT.

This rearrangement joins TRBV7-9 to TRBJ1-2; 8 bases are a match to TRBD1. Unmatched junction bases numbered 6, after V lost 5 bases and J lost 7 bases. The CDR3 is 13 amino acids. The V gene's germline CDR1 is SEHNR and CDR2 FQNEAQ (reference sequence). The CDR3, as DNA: TGTGCCAGCAGCCTGACAGGGGTTTTTGGCTACACCTTC. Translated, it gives CASSLTGVFGYTF.

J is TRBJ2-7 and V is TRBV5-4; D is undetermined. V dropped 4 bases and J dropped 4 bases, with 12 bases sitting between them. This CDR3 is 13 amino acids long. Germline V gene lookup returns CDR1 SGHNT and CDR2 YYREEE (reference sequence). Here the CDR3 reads CASSPFGGYEQYF. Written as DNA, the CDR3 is TGTGCCAGCAGCCCCTTCGGTGGTTACGAGCAGTACTTC. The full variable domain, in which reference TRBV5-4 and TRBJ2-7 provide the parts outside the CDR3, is ETGVTQSPTHLIKTRGQQVTLRCSSQSGHNTVSWYQQALGQGPQFIFQYYREEENGRGNFPPRFSGLQFPNYSSELNVNALELDDSALYLCASSPFGGYEQYFGPGTRLTVT.

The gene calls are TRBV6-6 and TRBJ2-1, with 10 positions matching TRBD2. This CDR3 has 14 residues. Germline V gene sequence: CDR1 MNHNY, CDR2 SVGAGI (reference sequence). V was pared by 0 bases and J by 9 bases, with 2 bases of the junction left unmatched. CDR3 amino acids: CASSYSLAGVEQFF. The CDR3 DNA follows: TGTGCCAGCAGTTACTCGCTAGCGGGAGTTGAGCAGTTCTTC.

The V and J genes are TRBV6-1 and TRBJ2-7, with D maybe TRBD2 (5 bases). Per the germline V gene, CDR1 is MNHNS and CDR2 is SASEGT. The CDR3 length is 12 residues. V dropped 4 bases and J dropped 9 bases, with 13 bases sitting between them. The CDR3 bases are TGTGCCAGCAGTGCGGGCGAGAGGGTGCAGTACTTC. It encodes CASSAGERVQYF.

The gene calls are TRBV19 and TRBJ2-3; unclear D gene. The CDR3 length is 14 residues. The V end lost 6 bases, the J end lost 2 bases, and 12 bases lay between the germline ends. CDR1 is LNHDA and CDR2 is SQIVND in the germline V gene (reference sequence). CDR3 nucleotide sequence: TGTGCCAGTAGGGAAACTAAGATCACAGATACGCAGTATTTT. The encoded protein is CASRETKITDTQYF.

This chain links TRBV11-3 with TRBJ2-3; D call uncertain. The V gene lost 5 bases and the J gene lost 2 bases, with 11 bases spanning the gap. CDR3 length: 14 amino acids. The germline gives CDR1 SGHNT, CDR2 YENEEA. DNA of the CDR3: TGTGCCAGCAGCCAAGGCCTGGACACAGATACGCAGTATTTT. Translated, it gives CASSQGLDTDTQYF.

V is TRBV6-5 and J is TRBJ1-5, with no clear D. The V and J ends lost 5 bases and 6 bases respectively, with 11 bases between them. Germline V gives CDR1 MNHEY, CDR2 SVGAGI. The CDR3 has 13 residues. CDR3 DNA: TGTGCCAGCAGTCCTTTTCTGGGTCAGCCCCAGCATTTT. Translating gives CASSPFLGQPQHF.

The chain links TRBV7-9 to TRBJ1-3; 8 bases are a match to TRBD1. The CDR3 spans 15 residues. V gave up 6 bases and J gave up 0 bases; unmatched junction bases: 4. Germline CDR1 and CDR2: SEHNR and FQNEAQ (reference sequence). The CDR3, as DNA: TGTGCCAGCAGGGGACAGGCTCCCTCTGGAAACACCATATATTTT. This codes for CASRGQAPSGNTIYF.

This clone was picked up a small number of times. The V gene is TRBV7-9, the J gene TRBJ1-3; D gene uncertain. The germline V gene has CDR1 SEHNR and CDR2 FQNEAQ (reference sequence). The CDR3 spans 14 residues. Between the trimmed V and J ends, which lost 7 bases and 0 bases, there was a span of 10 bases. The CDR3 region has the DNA TGTGCCAGCATCCCGCGTTACTCTGGAAACACCATATATTTT. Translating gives CASIPRYSGNTIYF.

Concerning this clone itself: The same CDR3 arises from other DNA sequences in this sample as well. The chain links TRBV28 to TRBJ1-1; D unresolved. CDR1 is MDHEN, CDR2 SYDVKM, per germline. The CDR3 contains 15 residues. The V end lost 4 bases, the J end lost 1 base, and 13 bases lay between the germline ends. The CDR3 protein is CASSSIGQENTEAFF. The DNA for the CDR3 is TGTGCCAGCAGTTCCATCGGCCAGGAGAACACTGAAGCTTTCTTT.